This TCR beta chain is from a study of sequential checkpoint blockade in melanoma. Study as a whole: First-line arms were nivolumab then ipilimumab, or the reverse, randomized 1:1. Maintenance nivolumab came after either treatment sequence.

Measured with immunoSEQ multiplex PCR; TCRdb has only the in-frame clones, and not every one. The profile shows some 21,000 clones, 80% to 90% of them singletons. Documented treatment: randomized to nivolumab then ipilimumab (arm A) or the reverse (arm B). Patients had received no earlier DNA-damaging chemotherapy. From thawed PBMCs, live CD3+CD8+ cells negative for CD19 and CD56 were sorted. The CDR3 covers 15 residues. Trimming took 4 bases from V and 8 from J; bases not matched to a gene: 9. The germline V gene encodes CDR1 SGHTA and CDR2 FQGNSA. The rearrangement joins TRBV7-2 to TRBJ1-4, with 8 bases aligning to TRBD1. The sequence was obtained from a human donor with melanoma. Sequencing used CD8+ T cells sorted from blood (inferred from file names), obtained from a patient given nivolumab and ipilimumab in sequence. CDR3 nucleotide sequence: TGTGCCAGCAGCTCCCGGGACAGGTTGGGGGAAAAACTGTTTTTT. Its translation: CASSSRDRLGEKLFF.